This TCR beta chain was recorded in a study of regulatory T cells in long-lasting Graves disease. This clonotype was found many times. Time point here: persistent/refractory GD, antithyroid drugs over 5 years with positive TRAb. The TCR library used RNA extracted from PBMCs. The patient group derived from an endocrinology department in Xi'an, China. This CDR3 comprises 15 residues. Germline-derived CDR1 and CDR2 are LNHNV and YYDKDF (reference sequence). Between the trimmed V and J ends, which lost 0 bases and 5 bases, there was a span of 13 bases. For TCR beta, libraries came from iRepertoire HTBI primers and Arm-PCR of CDR3 regions. TCRdb analysed the multiplex PCR reads with MiXCR anew, one entry per CDR3 protein. Found here are around 450,000 distinct CDR3 sequences, roughly 21% of them singletons; the top ten hold roughly 7%.

The TCR comes from a female donor with Graves disease. The source was peripheral blood mononuclear cells (PBMCs), collected when the disease was refractory, from a patient treated with antithyroid drugs. This chain connects TRBV15 to TRBJ1-1, with D possibly matching TRBD1 (6 bases). The CDR3 reads CATSRDGVRGTEAFF. Written as DNA, the CDR3 is TGTGCCACCAGCAGAGATGGGGTAAGGGGGACTGAAGCTTTCTTT. The full variable domain, completed using reference TRBV15 and TRBJ1-1, is DAMVIQNPRYQVTQFGKPVTLSCSQTLNHNVMYWYQQKSSQAPKLLFHYYDKDFNNEADTPDNFQSRRPNTSFCFLDIRSPGLGDTAMYLCATSRDGVRGTEAFFGQGTRLTVV.